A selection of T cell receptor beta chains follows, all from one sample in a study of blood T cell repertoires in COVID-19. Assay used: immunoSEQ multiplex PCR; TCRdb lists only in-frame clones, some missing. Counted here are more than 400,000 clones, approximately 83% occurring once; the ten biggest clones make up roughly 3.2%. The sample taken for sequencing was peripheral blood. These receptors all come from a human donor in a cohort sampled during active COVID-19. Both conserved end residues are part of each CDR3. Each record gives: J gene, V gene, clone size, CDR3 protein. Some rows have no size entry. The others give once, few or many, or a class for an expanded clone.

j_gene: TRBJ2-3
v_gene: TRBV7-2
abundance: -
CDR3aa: CASSADRFTDTQYF

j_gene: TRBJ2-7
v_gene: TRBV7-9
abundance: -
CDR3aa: CASSLEAAPYEQYF

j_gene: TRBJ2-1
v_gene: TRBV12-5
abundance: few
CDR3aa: CASGWTRDRGINEQFF

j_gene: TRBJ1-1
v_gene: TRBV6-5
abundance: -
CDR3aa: CASRATGSRTEAFF

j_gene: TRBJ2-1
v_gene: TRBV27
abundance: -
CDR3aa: CASKYGGGVYNEQFF

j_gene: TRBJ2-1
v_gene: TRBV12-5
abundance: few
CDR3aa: CASGVDRFNEQFF

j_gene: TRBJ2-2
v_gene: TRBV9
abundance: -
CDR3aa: CASSVSRDRGLSNTGELFF

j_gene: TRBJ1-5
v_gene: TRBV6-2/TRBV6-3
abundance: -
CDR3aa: CASSYLNQPQHF

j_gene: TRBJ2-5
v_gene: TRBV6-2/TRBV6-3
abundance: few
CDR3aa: CASSYGAGKLETQYF

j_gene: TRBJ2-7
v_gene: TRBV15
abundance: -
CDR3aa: CATSRKLAAYEQYF

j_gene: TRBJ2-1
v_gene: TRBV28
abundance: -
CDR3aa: CASRPLAGGNYNEQFF

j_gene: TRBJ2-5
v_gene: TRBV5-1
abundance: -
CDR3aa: CASRRGSQETQYF

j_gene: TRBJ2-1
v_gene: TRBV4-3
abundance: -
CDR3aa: CASSQDTQREGHEQFF

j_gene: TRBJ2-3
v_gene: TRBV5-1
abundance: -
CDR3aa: CASTPAGPSTDTQYF

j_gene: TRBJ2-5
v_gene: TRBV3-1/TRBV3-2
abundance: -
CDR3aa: CASSRRGRETQYF

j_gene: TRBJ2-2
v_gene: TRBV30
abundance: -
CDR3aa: CAWRQGSGELFF

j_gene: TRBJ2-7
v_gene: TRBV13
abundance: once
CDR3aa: CASSPSGRARSSYEQYF

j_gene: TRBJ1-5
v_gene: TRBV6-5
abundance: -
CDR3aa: CASSYSSTSNQPQHF

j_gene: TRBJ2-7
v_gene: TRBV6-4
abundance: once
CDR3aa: CASNVRREPYEQYF

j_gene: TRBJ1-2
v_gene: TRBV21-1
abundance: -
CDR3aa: CASAVLARTNYGYTF

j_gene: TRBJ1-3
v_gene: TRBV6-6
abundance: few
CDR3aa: CASTKDSFSGNTIYF

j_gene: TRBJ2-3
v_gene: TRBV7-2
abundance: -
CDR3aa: CASSQTWGGSTDTQYF

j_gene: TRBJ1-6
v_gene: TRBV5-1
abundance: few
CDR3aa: CASIPTGSRSPLHF

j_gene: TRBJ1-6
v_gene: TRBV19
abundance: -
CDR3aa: CASREGLDSPLHF

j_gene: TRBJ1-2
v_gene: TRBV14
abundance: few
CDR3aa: CASSQGRQGNGYTF

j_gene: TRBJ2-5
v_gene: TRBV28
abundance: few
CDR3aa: CASRENRGWGTQYF

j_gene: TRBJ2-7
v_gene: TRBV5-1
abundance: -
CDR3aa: CASSLVTASGPLSSYEQYF

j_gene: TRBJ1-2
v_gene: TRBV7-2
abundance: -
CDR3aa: CASSLQGGLYGYTF

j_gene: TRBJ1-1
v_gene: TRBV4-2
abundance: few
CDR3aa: CASSQVGSEGVNTEAFF

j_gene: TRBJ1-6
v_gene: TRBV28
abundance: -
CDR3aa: CASSGDRGLHSPLHF

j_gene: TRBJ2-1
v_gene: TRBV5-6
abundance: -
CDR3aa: CASSLVLGDFYGEQFF

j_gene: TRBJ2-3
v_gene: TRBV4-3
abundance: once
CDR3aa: CASSQGLRGGGAITDTQYF

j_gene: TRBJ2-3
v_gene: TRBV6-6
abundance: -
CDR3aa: CASSYTLGTDTQYF

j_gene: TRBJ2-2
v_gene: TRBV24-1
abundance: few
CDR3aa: CATSDLYTGELFF

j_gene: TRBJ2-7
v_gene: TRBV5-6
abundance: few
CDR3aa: CASSPLQGIAYEQYF

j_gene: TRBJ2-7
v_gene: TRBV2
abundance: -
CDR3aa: CASSDTVLGEQYF

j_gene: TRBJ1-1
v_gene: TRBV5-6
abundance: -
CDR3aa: CASSATGFRTEAFF

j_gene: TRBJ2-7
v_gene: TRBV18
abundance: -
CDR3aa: CASSPNTGPDYEQYF

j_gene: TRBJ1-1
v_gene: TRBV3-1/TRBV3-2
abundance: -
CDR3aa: CASSQVIGTSNTEAFF

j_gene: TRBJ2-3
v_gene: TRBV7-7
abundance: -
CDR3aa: CASSLTSGSEDTQYF